This record concerns one T cell receptor beta chain sequence. Its antigen remains unidentified. These data belong to a study of immune evolution from preneoplasia to lung adenocarcinoma. Study-wide background: HLA loss of heterozygosity: about 7% AIS, about 15% MIA, over 30% ADC, none AAH. General study findings and limits: Later-stage lesions seemingly showed higher T cell density and diversity than normal lung.

Nucleic acids came from premalignant or tumor cells enriched by macro-dissection. Deletions cut 3 bases from V and 2 bases from J, with 11 bases between. This CDR3 has 14 residues. Germline CDR1 and CDR2: MNHEY and SMNVEV (reference sequence). The protocol was immunoSEQ multiplex PCR, while the TCRdb copy is restricted to in-frame clones and leaves out a portion. The table has some 4,000 clones, more than 75% seen once. The receptor was derived from an older person with lung adenocarcinoma. The sample was FFPE lung adenocarcinoma in situ tissue. V is TRBV27 and J is TRBJ2-7; D is unclear. CDR3 sequence (DNA): TGTGCCAGCAGTTTTGGGATAGGAGCCTACGAGCAGTACTTC. It yields the protein CASSFGIGAYEQYF.